A selection of T cell receptor beta chains follows, all from one sample in a study of cytomegalovirus exposure and HLA in healthy donors. Assay used: immunoSEQ multiplex PCR; TCRdb lists only in-frame clones, some missing. The sample has roughly 120,000 clones, about three quarters seen once. The sequencing sample was made of PBMCs. The receptors come from a woman aged 55-70 years in good health and CMV-seropositive. Both conserved end residues are trimmed from each CDR3. Fields, in order: D gene, V gene, clone size, CDR3 protein. A D gene is named only where the DNA matches it firmly. Size tells how often a clone was seen (once, few, many) or the class of an expanded clone, and some rows leave it out.

D: .; V: TRBV27; size: .; CDR3: ASSPPQGVEQY
D: .; V: TRBV5-6; size: .; CDR3: ASSLRTADQPQH
D: .; V: TRBV2; size: .; CDR3: ASHLTEVDGYT
D: TRBD1; V: TRBV19; size: .; CDR3: ATDRGRTGELF
D: .; V: TRBV4-2; size: few; CDR3: ASSPVGDPGGEQY
D: .; V: TRBV4-3; size: .; CDR3: ASSQGPGVQETQY
D: .; V: TRBV14; size: .; CDR3: ASSQGLGRPQH
D: .; V: TRBV6-5; size: few; CDR3: ASSYGGYNEQF
D: .; V: TRBV25-1; size: .; CDR3: ASNPGSENTEAF
D: .; V: TRBV6-5; size: few; CDR3: ASREVAEAF